What follows are 25 T cell receptor beta chains derived from one specimen sequenced in a study of T cell repertoires in cytomegalovirus infection. TCRdb re-called the reads with MiXCR, one entry per CDR3 protein. The table lists about 52,000 distinct CDR3 sequences, around 18% of them singletons, with about 68% in the top ten. Antigen specificity for these receptors is unknown. The source was CD8+ T cells from cultured PBMCs, collected from culture after CMV antigen stimulation. Receptors were obtained from a human donor in good health (CMV status not recorded). Some clones in this sample may be carry-over from other donors' samples.

The chain joins TRBV12-3 or TRBV12-4 to TRBJ1-5; D is unclear. The CDR3 runs to 13 residues. V lost 8 bases and J lost 6, with 14 bases in between. CDR3 coding DNA: TGTGCCAGCGGGCGGGTAGGTGGTCAGCCCCAGCATTTT. Its translation is CASGRVGGQPQHF.

This clonotype was seen a handful of times. V is TRBV27 and J is TRBJ2-1; unclear D gene. CDR3 length: 11 residues. Germline V lookup: CDR1 MNHEY, CDR2 SMNVEV (reference sequence). V dropped 5 bases and J dropped 8 bases, with 7 bases sitting between them. CDR3 sequence reads: CASSPGYEQFF. DNA of the CDR3: TGTGCCAGCAGTCCCGGCTATGAGCAGTTCTTC.

This clonotype was observed a few times. This chain uses TRBV28 with TRBJ2-2; D not resolved. Per the germline V gene, CDR1 is MDHEN and CDR2 is SYDVKM. The CDR3 runs to 13 residues. V was shortened by 7 bases and J by 3 bases, with 9 bases between the two germline ends. CDR3 nucleotides: TGTGCCAGCACGAGTGGGGACACCGGGGAGCTGTTTTTT. As protein: CASTSGDTGELFF.

The sample holds many counts of this clonotype. The chain recombines TRBV6-2 or TRBV6-3 with TRBJ2-7; either TRBD1 or TRBD2 may fit D (6 bases each). In germline, CDR1 is MNHEY, CDR2 SVGEGT. The germline V and J ends were trimmed by 6 bases and 2 bases, with 11 bases remaining between them. The CDR3 sequence is 13 residues long. The CDR3 DNA follows: TGTGCCAGCAGGGGAGGACAGACCTACGAGCAGTACTTC. Translation gives CASRGGQTYEQYF.

This clonotype has a handful of counts. This rearrangement joins TRBV10-3 to TRBJ2-7, with D possibly TRBD1 on 5 matching bases. Germline values: CDR1 ENHRY, CDR2 SYGVKD. V lost 0 bases, J lost 4 bases, and 10 bases lay in between. This CDR3 has 14 amino acids. The DNA for the CDR3 is TGTGCCATCAGTGAGTCAGGGGTCCTTTACGAGCAGTACTTC. This sequence encodes CAISESGVLYEQYF.

The V and J genes are TRBV7-8 and TRBJ1-1; D perhaps matches TRBD1 (5 bases). CDR1 is SGHVS and CDR2 is FQNEAQ in the germline V gene. This CDR3 has 15 residues. Trimming shortened V by 2 bases and J by 1 base, and 11 bases separated the two germline ends. CDR3 DNA sequence: TGTGCCAGCAGCTTAAAGGGACGACCGAACACTGAAGCTTTCTTT. Translating gives CASSLKGRPNTEAFF.

This clonotype turned up a few times. The rearrangement links TRBV19 to TRBJ1-1; D remains unclear. This CDR3 spans 12 amino acids. Trimming took off 2 bases at V and 7 bases at J, with 8 bases between the two ends. Germline V lookup: CDR1 LNHDA, CDR2 SQIVND (reference sequence). This CDR3 is CASSISASEAFF. CDR3 sequence (DNA): TGTGCCAGTAGTATATCCGCAAGTGAAGCTTTCTTT.

V usage is TRBV7-2 and J usage is TRBJ2-3, with 9 nucleotides matching TRBD1. The CDR3 extends over 16 amino acids. CDR1 and CDR2 (germline): SGHTA, FQGNSA. The V segment lost 3 bases and the J segment 0 bases; nucleotides outside the gene matches: 4. This CDR3 reads CASSLGQGYSTDTQYF. DNA of the CDR3: TGTGCCAGCAGCTTGGGACAGGGCTATAGCACAGATACGCAGTATTTT.

The chain carries TRBV11-1 and TRBJ1-2, with TRBD1 as a possible D gene (6 bases). There are 17 residues in the CDR3. Germline CDR1 SGHAT, CDR2 FQDESV (reference sequence). V lost 4 bases, J lost 1 base, and 19 bases lay in between. As DNA, the CDR3 is TGTGCCAGCAGCTGGAGGGACCAGGGGCTGTTTAACTATGGCTACACCTTC. Translation: CASSWRDQGLFNYGYTF.

The chain links TRBV7-9 to TRBJ1-2; 10 bases agree with TRBD1. Germline-derived CDR1 and CDR2 are SEHNR and FQNEAQ (reference sequence). The CDR3 runs to 15 residues. J was trimmed by 4 bases and V by 3 bases; bases with no gene match: 5. The CDR3 DNA follows: TGTGCCAGCAGCTTTTCCCGGACAGGGGGCTATGGCTACACCTTC. Translation gives CASSFSRTGGYGYTF.

The J gene is TRBJ2-5, the V gene TRBV7-8; perhaps D is TRBD1 or TRBD2 (5 bases each). V was cut by 2 bases and J by 3 bases, with 16 bases left in between. The CDR3 spans 16 residues. Looked up from germline, CDR1 is SGHVS and CDR2 is FQNEAQ. In nucleotides, the CDR3 is TGTGCCAGCAGCTTAAAGGGACCAGCCAAGAAAGAGACCCAGTACTTC. This codes for CASSLKGPAKKETQYF.

This clonotype occurred once. The chain combines TRBV7-9 with TRBJ2-5, with 8 nucleotides matching TRBD2. This CDR3 is 14 amino acids long. Germline V gene lookup returns CDR1 SEHNR and CDR2 FQNEAQ (reference sequence). V was pared by 3 bases and J by 5 bases, with 5 bases of the junction left unmatched. The CDR3 coding sequence is TGTGCCAGCAGCTTCGGGGGGGCTAGCGAGACCCAGTACTTC. It yields the protein CASSFGGASETQYF.

This chain links TRBV19 with TRBJ2-1; D unclear. Germline values: CDR1 LNHDA, CDR2 SQIVND (reference sequence). The CDR3 contains 15 residues. V dropped 3 bases and J dropped 3 bases, with 12 bases sitting between them. The CDR3 nucleotides are TGTGCCAGTAGTATTAGTATATCTGGCTACAATGAGCAGTTCTTC. Its translation is CASSISISGYNEQFF.

The chain employs TRBV7-8 and TRBJ2-7, with 10 bases lining up with TRBD2. The germline V gene encodes CDR1 SGHVS and CDR2 FQNEAQ. V dropped 3 bases and J dropped 4; count of bases not matched to a gene: 12. This CDR3 region has 17 residues. As DNA, the CDR3 is TGTGCCAGCAGCTTCGACCCCCTAGCGGGAGTTTCTTACGAGCAGTACTTC. As protein: CASSFDPLAGVSYEQYF. The full variable domain, completed using reference TRBV7-8 and TRBJ2-7, is GAGVSQSPRYKVAKRGQDVALRCDPISGHVSLFWYQQALGQGPEFLTYFQNEAQLDKSGLPSDRFFAERPEGSVSTLKIQRTQQEDSAVYLCASSFDPLAGVSYEQYFGPGTRLTVT.

CDR3 sequence reads: CATSNIAGETQYF. CDR3 nucleotides: TGTGCCACCAGCAATATCGCGGGAGAGACCCAGTACTTC. The genes are TRBV15 and TRBJ2-5, with D possibly TRBD2 on 5 matching bases. The CDR3 is 13 amino acids. Germline values: CDR1 LNHNV, CDR2 YYDKDF (reference sequence). The ends were cut back, 4 bases at V and 4 bases at J, with 10 bases in the middle.

This clonotype occurred many times. The chain employs TRBV7-9 and TRBJ1-2, with D tentatively TRBD1 (5 bases). V lost 1 base to trimming and J lost 2 bases, with 8 bases between them. The germline V gene encodes CDR1 SEHNR and CDR2 FQNEAQ (reference sequence). This CDR3 contains 14 residues. CDR3 in amino acids: CASSLVAGNYGYTF. The DNA for the CDR3 is TGTGCCAGCAGCTTAGTTGCAGGGAACTATGGCTACACCTTC.

The rearrangement links TRBV6-4 to TRBJ1-3; D is perhaps TRBD1 (5 bases). The CDR3 is 17 residues long. Germline V CDR1 and CDR2: MRHNA, SNTAGT. V lost 0 bases and J 1 base, leaving 13 bases between the germline ends. The CDR3 is CASSDSRRDRSGNTIYF. DNA for the CDR3: TGTGCCAGCAGTGACTCGAGAAGGGACCGATCTGGAAACACCATATATTTT.

In this sample, this clonotype turned up a few times. This chain joins TRBV20-1 and TRBJ2-5; unclear D gene. Trimming removed 4 bases at V and 0 bases at J, with 15 bases between. This CDR3 region has 15 residues. CDR1 and CDR2 from the germline V gene are DFQATT and SNEGSKA (reference sequence). This chain's CDR3 is CSATHHPFYQETQYF. The DNA for the CDR3 is TGCAGTGCTACCCACCACCCATTTTACCAAGAGACCCAGTACTTC.

Within the sample, this clonotype is large. This chain connects TRBV7-3 to TRBJ2-1, with 7 bases that match TRBD1. From germline, CDR1 is SGHTA and CDR2 FQGTGA. Germline trimming cut 3 bases from V and 6 bases from J; bases unmatched to any gene: 2. The CDR3 has 13 residues. The CDR3 nucleotides read TGTGCCAGCAGCTTTGGGACAGCCAATGAGCAGTTCTTC. Amino acids: CASSFGTANEQFF.

This clonotype was counted between two and nine times. The chain combines TRBV7-9 with TRBJ2-3; 8 bases align to TRBD1. This CDR3 is built from 15 residues. V shed 5 bases and J 2 bases; nucleotides not matched to a gene: 6. From germline, CDR1 is SEHNR and CDR2 FQNEAQ (reference sequence). Here the CDR3 reads CASSRTGLDTDTQYF. The DNA of the CDR3 is TGTGCCAGCAGCAGGACAGGGCTGGACACAGATACGCAGTATTTT.

This clonotype was seen a handful of times. The chain recombines TRBV6-5 with TRBJ1-2, with 8 bases identical to TRBD1. This CDR3 spans 13 amino acids. Trimming took 6 bases from V and 3 from J; bases not matched to a gene: 3. The germline V gene has CDR1 MNHEY and CDR2 SVGAGI. The CDR3 here is CASRRGQDYGYTF. In nucleotides, the CDR3 is TGTGCCAGCAGAAGGGGACAGGACTATGGCTACACCTTC.

This clonotype was found a few times. The chain uses TRBV7-9 and TRBJ1-2; 8 bases match TRBD1. CDR3 size: 16 residues. CDR1 is SEHNR and CDR2 is FQNEAQ in the germline V gene (reference sequence). V lost 5 bases to trimming and J lost 4 bases; unmatched junction nucleotides: 12. The CDR3 spells CASSPDREVLVYGYTF. The CDR3, as DNA: TGTGCCAGCAGCCCGGACAGGGAGGTCCTCGTCTATGGCTACACCTTC. Filled out from reference TRBV7-9 and TRBJ1-2, the complete variable domain reads DTGVSQNPRHKITKRGQNVTFRCDPISEHNRLYWYRQTLGQGPEFLTYFQNEAQLEKSRLLSDRFSAERPKGSFSTLEIQRTEQGDSAMYLCASSPDREVLVYGYTFGSGTRLTVV.

This clonotype has a handful of counts. The chain combines TRBV7-6 with TRBJ2-3, with 7 nucleotides matching TRBD2. The CDR3 is 14 amino acids. Germline V gives CDR1 SGHVS, CDR2 FNYEAQ. Germline trimming cut 5 bases from V and 6 bases from J; bases unmatched to any gene: 8. This CDR3 is CASSLLGGKDTQYF. DNA of the CDR3: TGTGCCAGCAGCCTCCTGGGGGGGAAGGATACGCAGTATTTT.

The chain recombines TRBV27 with TRBJ2-3, with TRBD2 identical over 8 bases. J was trimmed by 7 bases and V by 3 bases; bases with no gene match: 12. The CDR3 runs to 16 residues. In germline, CDR1 is MNHEY, CDR2 SMNVEV (reference sequence). For the CDR3, the DNA is TGTGCCAGCAGTTTCGGTTTAGCGGGACCCCCGAATACGCAGTATTTT. Its protein product is CASSFGLAGPPNTQYF.

In its sample, this clonotype is medium-sized. V gene TRBV7-2 combines with J gene TRBJ2-1; 9 nucleotides match TRBD1. With V trimmed by 3 bases and J by 5 bases, 5 bases remained unmatched. The CDR3 length is 15 residues. The germline V gene encodes CDR1 SGHTA and CDR2 FQGNSA. The CDR3 reads CASSLTGTGNNEQFF. In DNA form, the CDR3 reads TGTGCCAGCAGCTTGACCGGGACAGGGAACAATGAGCAGTTCTTC.